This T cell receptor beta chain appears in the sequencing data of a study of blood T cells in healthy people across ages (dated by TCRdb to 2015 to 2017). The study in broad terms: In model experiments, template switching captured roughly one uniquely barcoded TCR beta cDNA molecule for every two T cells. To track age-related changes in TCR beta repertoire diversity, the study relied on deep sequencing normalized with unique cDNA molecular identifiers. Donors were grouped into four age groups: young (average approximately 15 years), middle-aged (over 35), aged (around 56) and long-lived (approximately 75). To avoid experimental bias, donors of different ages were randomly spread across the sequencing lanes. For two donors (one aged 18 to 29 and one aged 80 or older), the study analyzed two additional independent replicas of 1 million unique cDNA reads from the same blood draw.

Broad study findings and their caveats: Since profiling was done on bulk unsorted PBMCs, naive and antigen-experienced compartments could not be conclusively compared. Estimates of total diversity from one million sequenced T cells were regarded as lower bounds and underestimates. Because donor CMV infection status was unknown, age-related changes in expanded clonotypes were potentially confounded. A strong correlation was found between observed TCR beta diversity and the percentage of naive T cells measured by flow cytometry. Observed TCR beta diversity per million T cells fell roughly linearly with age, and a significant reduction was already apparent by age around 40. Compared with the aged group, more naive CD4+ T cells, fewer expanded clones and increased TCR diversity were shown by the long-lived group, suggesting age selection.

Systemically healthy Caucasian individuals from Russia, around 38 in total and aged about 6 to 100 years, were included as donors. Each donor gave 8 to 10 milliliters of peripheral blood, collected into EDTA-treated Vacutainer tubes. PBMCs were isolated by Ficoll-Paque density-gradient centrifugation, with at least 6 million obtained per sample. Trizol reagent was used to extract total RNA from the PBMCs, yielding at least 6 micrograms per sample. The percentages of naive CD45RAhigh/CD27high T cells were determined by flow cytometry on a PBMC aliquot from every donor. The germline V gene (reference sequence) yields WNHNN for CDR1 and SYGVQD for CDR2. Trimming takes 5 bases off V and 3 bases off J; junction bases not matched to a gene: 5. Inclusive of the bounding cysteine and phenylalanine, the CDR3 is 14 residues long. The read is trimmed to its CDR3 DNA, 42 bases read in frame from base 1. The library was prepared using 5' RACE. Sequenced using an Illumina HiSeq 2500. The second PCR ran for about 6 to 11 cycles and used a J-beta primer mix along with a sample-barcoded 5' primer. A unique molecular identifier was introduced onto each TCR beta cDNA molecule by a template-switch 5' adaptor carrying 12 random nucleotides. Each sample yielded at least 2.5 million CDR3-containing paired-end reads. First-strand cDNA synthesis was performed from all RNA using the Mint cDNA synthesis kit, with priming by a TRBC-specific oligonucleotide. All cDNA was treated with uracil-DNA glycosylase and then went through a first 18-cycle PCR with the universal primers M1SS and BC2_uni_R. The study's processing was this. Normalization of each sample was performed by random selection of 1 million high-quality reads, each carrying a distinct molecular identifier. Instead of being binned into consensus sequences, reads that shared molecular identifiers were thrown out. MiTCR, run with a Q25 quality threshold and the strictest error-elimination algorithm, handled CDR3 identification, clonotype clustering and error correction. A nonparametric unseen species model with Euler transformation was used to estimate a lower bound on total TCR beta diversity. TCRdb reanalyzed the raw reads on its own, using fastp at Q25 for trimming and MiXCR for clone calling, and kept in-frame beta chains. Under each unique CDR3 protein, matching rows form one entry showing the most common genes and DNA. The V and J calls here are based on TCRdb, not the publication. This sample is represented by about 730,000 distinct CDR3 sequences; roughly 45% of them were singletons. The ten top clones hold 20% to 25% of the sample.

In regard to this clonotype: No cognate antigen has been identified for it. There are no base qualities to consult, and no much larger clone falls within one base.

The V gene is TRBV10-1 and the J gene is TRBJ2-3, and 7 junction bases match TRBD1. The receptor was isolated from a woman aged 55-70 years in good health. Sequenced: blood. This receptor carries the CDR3 CASSRNRGTDTQYF. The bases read TGCGCCAGCAGTCGGAACAGGGGTACAGATACGCAGTATTTT.